The 3 T cell receptor beta chains presented below share a single source sample, sequenced in a study of cytomegalovirus exposure and HLA in healthy donors (dated by TCRdb to about 2017). The library was generated by the immunoSEQ multiplex PCR assay. The multiplex PCR relied on a mix of 60 forward primers for TCR Vbeta segments and 13 reverse primers for TCR Jbeta segments. TCRdb limited this immuneACCESS table to in-frame rearrangements with V and J called. A share of clones is missing; checked studies link under half to unresolved V genes, and the rest is unexplained. Present in this sample are 180,000 or so clones, roughly three quarters of which were seen just once. 2% to 2.5% of the sample rests with the top ten. Sample: PBMCs. The receptors come from a woman in her forties or fifties in good health and CMV-seronegative.

This chain joins TRBV5-6 and TRBJ2-1; 13 bases agree with TRBD2. V gave up 5 bases and J gave up 4 bases; unmatched junction bases: 3. Looked up from germline, CDR1 is SGHDT and CDR2 is YYEEEE. CDR3 length equals 15 residues. CDR3 region: CASRQGLAGYNEQFF. The CDR3 DNA reads TGTGCCAGCAGACAGGGACTAGCGGGATACAATGAGCAGTTCTTC.

This rearrangement joins TRBV19 to TRBJ2-5; 7 bases agree with TRBD1. The V and J ends lost 5 bases and 3 bases, in that order; junction bases with no gene match: 6. Germline loops: CDR1 LNHDA, CDR2 SQIVND (reference sequence). The CDR3 consists of 14 residues. For the CDR3, the DNA is TGTGCCAGTAGTGTCCCGGGACAGAAAGAGACCCAGTACTTC. This sequence encodes CASSVPGQKETQYF.

Only a few counts were recorded for this clone. This chain connects TRBV4-1 to TRBJ2-5, with TRBD1 identical over 8 bases. The germline V gene encodes CDR1 MGHRA and CDR2 YSYEKL. This CDR3 spans 16 amino acids. Trimming removed 3 bases from V and 5 bases from J; junction bases left unmatched: 11. The CDR3 nucleotides are TGCGCCAGCAGCCACCCACCACAGGGGGTTGGGGAGACCCAGTACTTC. This gives the protein CASSHPPQGVGETQYF.